Shown below are 23 T cell receptor beta chains from a single sample sequenced in a study of shared clonotypes between healthy human individuals. Libraries were prepared by immunoSEQ multiplex PCR; TCRdb keeps only in-frame clonotypes and omits some of them. The data contain under 600,000 clones, around 78% of them singletons. The sequencing sample was made of PBMCs. Source of these receptors: a woman aged 40 to 50 in good health. Some clones in this sample may be carry-over from other donors' samples.

The V call is TRBV30, the J call TRBJ1-1; D ambiguous. Trimming took 4 bases from V and 6 from J, leaving 15 bases between them. The CDR3 length is 13 residues. Per the germline V gene, CDR1 is GTSNPN and CDR2 is SVGIG (reference sequence). The CDR3 nucleotides are TGTGCCTGGAATGAAGGGAAGAGACCTGAAGCTTTCTTT. This codes for CAWNEGKRPEAFF.

The V gene is TRBV27, the J gene TRBJ2-7, with 8 positions matching TRBD1. The CDR3 is 13 residues long. V lost 7 bases, J lost 2 bases, and 4 bases stayed unmatched. CDR1 and CDR2 (germline): MNHEY, SMNVEV (reference sequence). The CDR3 here is CASIRQGTYEQYF. DNA for the CDR3: TGTGCCAGCATCAGACAGGGGACCTACGAGCAGTACTTC.

V and J are TRBV7-2 and TRBJ2-1, with TRBD2 identical over 7 bases. CDR3 length: 15 amino acids. Germline CDR1 is SGHTA and CDR2 is FQGNSA. V shed 5 bases and J 3 bases; nucleotides not matched to a gene: 7. The CDR3 here is CASSITGTNYNEQFF. The CDR3 DNA reads TGTGCCAGCAGCATAACCGGGACTAACTACAATGAGCAGTTCTTC.

This chain connects TRBV7-7 to TRBJ2-1; tentatively, D is TRBD2 (5 bases). The germline V gene encodes CDR1 SSHAT and CDR2 FNYEAQ (reference sequence). The length of the CDR3 is 14 residues. Deletions cut 5 bases from V and 5 bases from J, with 13 bases between. CDR3 nucleotides: TGTGCCAGCAGCCCAAGCGGACTGAACAATGAGCAGTTCTTC. Its protein product is CASSPSGLNNEQFF.

CDR3 residues: CASSETTGVTQYF. In DNA form, the CDR3 reads TGCGCCAGCAGTGAAACGACAGGGGTGACCCAGTACTTC. This chain uses TRBV10-1 with TRBJ2-5, with 8 nucleotides matching TRBD1. Per germline, CDR1 WNHNN and CDR2 SYGVQD (reference sequence). V was clipped by 3 bases and J by 7 bases; unmatched bases: 4. The CDR3 length is 13 residues.

A single count supports this clone. The V and J genes are TRBV28 and TRBJ2-2; D not resolved. Germline CDR1 and CDR2: MDHEN and SYDVKM. The CDR3 length is 14 residues. Deletions cut 3 bases from V and 1 base from J, with 6 bases between. CDR3 in amino acids: CASSFRLNTGELFF. CDR3 bases: TGTGCCAGCAGTTTTCGACTGAACACCGGGGAGCTGTTTTTT.

The rearrangement uses TRBV5-1 and TRBJ1-1; a weak D match, TRBD1 (5 bases). CDR1 SGHRS and CDR2 YFSETQ come from the germline V gene. The CDR3 is 14 amino acids. V was clipped by 1 base and J by 1 base, with 8 bases between them. The CDR3 bases are TGCGCCAGCAGCTTGTACCAGGGGAACACTGAAGCTTTCTTT. Translation: CASSLYQGNTEAFF.

Concerning this clone: Other DNA sequences in this specimen translate into the identical CDR3. This chain joins TRBV9 and TRBJ2-7, with 12 nucleotides matching TRBD2. This CDR3 spans 14 amino acids. Germline V gives CDR1 SGDLS, CDR2 YYNGEE. The V segment lost 2 bases and the J segment 4 bases; nucleotides outside the gene matches: 1. CDR3 loop: CASSVTSGSYEQYF. Written as DNA, the CDR3 is TGTGCCAGCAGCGTGACTAGCGGGAGTTACGAGCAGTACTTC.

This sequence joins TRBV2 and TRBJ2-7, with D perhaps matching TRBD1 (6 bases). CDR1 and CDR2 (germline): SNHLY, FYNNEI. With 10 bases removed from V and 1 base from J, the gap between germline ends came to 17 bases. The CDR3 has 14 residues. The DNA for the CDR3 is TGTGCCACTCAGGGGATATGGGGGTCCTACGAGCAGTACTTC. Protein: CATQGIWGSYEQYF.

The DNA for the CDR3 is TGTGCCTGGAGTCCGGGACAGAAACAAGAGACCCAGTACTTC. This encodes CAWSPGQKQETQYF. The rearrangement uses TRBV30 and TRBJ2-5, with TRBD1 matching over 7 bases. V gave up 2 bases and J gave up 2 bases; unmatched junction bases: 5. The CDR3 consists of 14 residues. Germline V CDR1 and CDR2: GTSNPN, SVGIG (reference sequence). The whole variable domain, remainder taken from reference TRBV30 and TRBJ2-5, is SQTIHQWPATLVQPVGSPLSLECTVEGTSNPNLYWYRQAAGRGLQLLFYSVGIGQISSEVPQNLSASRPQDRQFILSSKKLLLSDSGFYLCAWSPGQKQETQYFGPGTRLLVL.

This sequence joins TRBV6-5 and TRBJ1-3; D call uncertain. CDR1 is MNHEY, CDR2 SVGAGI, per germline. The V end lost 6 bases, the J end lost 7 bases, and 19 bases lay between the germline ends. The CDR3 is 15 residues long. In DNA, the CDR3 is TGTGCCAGCAGCCCCCTCTTTGGAAGTGGGAACACCATATATTTT. The encoded protein is CASSPLFGSGNTIYF.

V is TRBV27 and J is TRBJ2-1; 9 bases align to TRBD2. This CDR3 has 20 amino acids. V shed 4 bases and J 4 bases; nucleotides not matched to a gene: 20. Germline CDR1 and CDR2: MNHEY and SMNVEV (reference sequence). The CDR3 protein is CASSSRTSADRPLTYNEQFF. CDR3 DNA: TGTGCCAGCAGTTCCCGGACTAGCGCCGACCGGCCTTTGACGTACAATGAGCAGTTCTTC.

The table lists this clone with a few counts. V gene TRBV9 combines with J gene TRBJ2-3, with TRBD1 matching 9 bases. The V gene's germline CDR1 is SGDLS and CDR2 YYNGEE. Trimming at V came to 1 base and at J to 2 bases, leaving 11 bases not matched to a gene. CDR3 size: 18 residues. The CDR3 loop reads CASSVRQTGGVNTDTQYF. The CDR3 nucleotides read TGTGCCAGCAGCGTAAGACAGACAGGGGGAGTGAACACAGATACGCAGTATTTT.

The chain links TRBV6-1 to TRBJ1-1; no definite D call. CDR3 length: 15 amino acids. Deletions cut 2 bases from V and 7 bases from J, with 17 bases between. Looked up from germline, CDR1 is MNHNS and CDR2 is SASEGT. The CDR3 region has the DNA TGTGCCAGCAGTGAACAAGGAGGAGATCAGAGTGAAGCTTTCTTT. This gives the protein CASSEQGGDQSEAFF.

The CDR3 DNA sequence: TGTGCCAGTAGAGTCGACAGGGCCCGAGGCTACACCTTC. This encodes CASRVDRARGYTF. The chain carries TRBV19 and TRBJ1-2; 7 bases line up with TRBD1. Germline loops: CDR1 LNHDA, CDR2 SQIVND (reference sequence). The CDR3 has 13 amino acids. V was pared by 6 bases and J by 8 bases, with 9 bases of the junction left unmatched.

This clone was counted once. The chain links TRBV7-2 to TRBJ2-1, with a weak D call TRBD1 (6 bases). The CDR3 runs to 15 residues. Germline CDR1 reads SGHTA; CDR2 reads FQGNSA. V shed 1 base and J shed 4 bases, with 11 bases lying between them. CDR3 loop: CASSLDRAGYNEQFF. DNA of the CDR3: TGTGCCAGCAGCTTAGACAGGGCGGGTTACAATGAGCAGTTCTTC. The full variable domain, in which reference TRBV7-2 and TRBJ2-1 provide the parts outside the CDR3, is GAGVSQSPSNKVTEKGKDVELRCDPISGHTALYWYRQSLGQGLEFLIYFQGNSAPDKSGLPSDRFSAERTGGSVSTLTIQRTQQEDSAVYLCASSLDRAGYNEQFFGPGTRLTVL.

The V and J genes are TRBV2 and TRBJ1-2; D ambiguous. The CDR3 length is 14 residues. The V end lost 0 bases, the J end lost 4 bases, and 9 bases lay between the germline ends. CDR1 and CDR2 from the germline V gene are SNHLY and FYNNEI. The CDR3 DNA follows: TGTGCCAGCAGTGAAGCCCGGGGAAGCTATGGCTACACCTTC. Amino acids: CASSEARGSYGYTF.

The rearrangement joins TRBV15 to TRBJ2-3; 9 positions match TRBD2. The germline CDR1 and CDR2 sequences are LNHNV and YYDKDF (reference sequence). The CDR3 is 17 residues long. The V gene end was trimmed by 5 bases and the J gene end by 3 bases; junction bases not matched to a gene: 12. In nucleotides, the CDR3 is TGTGCCACCAGCCCTGGCGGACTAGCGAGCCAAACAGATACGCAGTATTTT. Amino acid sequence: CATSPGGLASQTDTQYF.

The rearrangement links TRBV7-9 to TRBJ1-1, with 7 bases lining up with TRBD1. Germline-derived CDR1 and CDR2 are SEHNR and FQNEAQ (reference sequence). The CDR3 loop spans 15 amino acids. V shed 5 bases, J shed 1 base, and the junction held 7 bases outside the gene matches. CDR3 in DNA: TGTGCCAGCAGCATAACAGGGGTCCCGAACACTGAAGCTTTCTTT. Its translation: CASSITGVPNTEAFF. The full variable domain, rest sourced from reference TRBV7-9 and TRBJ1-1, is DTGVSQNPRHKITKRGQNVTFRCDPISEHNRLYWYRQTLGQGPEFLTYFQNEAQLEKSRLLSDRFSAERPKGSFSTLEIQRTEQGDSAMYLCASSITGVPNTEAFFGQGTRLTVV.

This chain links TRBV5-4 with TRBJ2-5; 11 bases align to TRBD2. Germline V gene sequence: CDR1 SGHNT, CDR2 YYREEE (reference sequence). Trimming cost V 4 bases and J 2 bases; bases outside gene matches: 7. The CDR3 totals 16 residues. The CDR3 protein is CASSASGTSGQETQYF. CDR3 DNA sequence: TGTGCCAGCAGCGCCTCTGGGACTAGCGGACAAGAGACCCAGTACTTC.

V gene TRBV7-2 combines with J gene TRBJ2-1, with D possibly called TRBD1 or TRBD2 (6 bases each). The V end was cut by 3 bases, the J end by 9 bases, with 18 bases between. The CDR3 runs to 15 residues. The germline V gene has CDR1 SGHTA and CDR2 FQGNSA. As DNA, the CDR3 is TGTGCCAGCAGCTTGGAGCCTAGCAGGGGAGGTGAGCAGTTCTTC. Protein product: CASSLEPSRGGEQFF.

This clone came up once. This chain connects TRBV6-1 to TRBJ1-5, with D possibly TRBD1 on 5 matching bases. CDR3 length equals 15 residues. Germline values: CDR1 MNHNS, CDR2 SASEGT. The germline V and J ends were trimmed by 6 bases and 6 bases, with 18 bases remaining between them. The chain's CDR3 is CASSLAGRLSQPQHF. CDR3 nucleotides: TGTGCCAGCAGCCTAGCAGGGAGACTTTCTCAGCCCCAGCATTTT.

The genes are TRBV4-3 and TRBJ2-7, with 10 nucleotides matching TRBD1. Looked up from germline, CDR1 is LGHNA and CDR2 is YSLEER. After removal of 1 base from V and 2 bases from J, the junction contained 2 bases not matched to a gene. This CDR3 comprises 15 residues. The CDR3 region has the DNA TGCGCCAGCAGCCAAGCGGGGACAGGGGCCTACGAGCAGTACTTC. This translates into CASSQAGTGAYEQYF.